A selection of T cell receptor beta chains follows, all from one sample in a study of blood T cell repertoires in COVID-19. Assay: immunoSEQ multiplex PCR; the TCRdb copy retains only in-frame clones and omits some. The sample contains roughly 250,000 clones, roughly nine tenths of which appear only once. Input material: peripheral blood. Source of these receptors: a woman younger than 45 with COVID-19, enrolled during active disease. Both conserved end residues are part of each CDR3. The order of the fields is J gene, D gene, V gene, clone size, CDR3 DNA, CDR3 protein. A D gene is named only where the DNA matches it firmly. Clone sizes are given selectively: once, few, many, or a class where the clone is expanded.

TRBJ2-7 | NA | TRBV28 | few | TGTGCCAGCAGCCCTCCTTTCGGGGGAACCTACGAGCAGTACTTC | CASSPPFGGTYEQYF
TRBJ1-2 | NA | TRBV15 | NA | TGTGCCACCAGCGACAGGATCACTGAAGGCTACACCTTC | CATSDRITEGYTF
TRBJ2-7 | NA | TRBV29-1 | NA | TGCAGCGTTGATCGAGGTGGAGGTGGTAGGTACGAGCAGTACTTC | CSVDRGGGGRYEQYF
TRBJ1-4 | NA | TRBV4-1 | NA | TGCGCCAGCAGCCTTCAGGGCGAGGAAAAACTGTTTTTT | CASSLQGEEKLFF
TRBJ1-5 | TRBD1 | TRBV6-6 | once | TGTGCCAGCAGTGGGGGACAGGATAGCAATCAGCCCCAGCATTTT | CASSGGQDSNQPQHF
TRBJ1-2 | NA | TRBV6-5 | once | TGTGCCAGCACTCAACAGGGCCCCTATGGCTACACCTTC | CASTQQGPYGYTF
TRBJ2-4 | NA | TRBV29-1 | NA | TGCTCTGTATTCCTAATAGCCAAAAACATTCAGTACTTC | CSVFLIAKNIQYF
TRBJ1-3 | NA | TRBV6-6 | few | TGTGCCAGCAGTCCCGCCAGGGACACCTCTGGAAACACCATATATTTT | CASSPARDTSGNTIYF
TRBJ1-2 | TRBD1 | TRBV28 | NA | TGTGCCAGCAGTCGGGACAGGGGGAGGTTGGACTATGGCTACACCTTC | CASSRDRGRLDYGYTF
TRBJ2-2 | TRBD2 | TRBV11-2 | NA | TGTGCCAGCAGCTGGACTAGCGGGGGTTCCGGGGAGCTGTTTTTT | CASSWTSGGSGELFF
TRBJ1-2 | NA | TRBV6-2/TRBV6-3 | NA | TGTGCCAGCAGTGCCGAGACAGGCTCCTATGGCTACACCTTC | CASSAETGSYGYTF
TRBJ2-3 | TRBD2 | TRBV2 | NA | TGTGCCAGCATGGGGACTAGCGGGGTAGATACGCAGTATTTT | CASMGTSGVDTQYF
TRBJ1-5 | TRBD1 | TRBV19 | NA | TGTGCCAGTAGACCCACACGAAAGACAGGGAGGATGGATAATCAGCCCCAGCATTTT | CASRPTRKTGRMDNQPQHF
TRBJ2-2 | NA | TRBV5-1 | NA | TGCGCCAGCAGCTTCTTCCGTTCCGCGAACACCGGGGAGCTGTTTTTT | CASSFFRSANTGELFF
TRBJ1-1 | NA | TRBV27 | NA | TGTGCCAGCAGCGCAACAGGGTACACTGAAGCTTTCTTT | CASSATGYTEAFF
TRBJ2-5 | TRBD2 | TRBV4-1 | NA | TGCGCCAGCCGCTCCGGGACTAGCGGGGGGCGCCAAGAGACCCAGTACTTC | CASRSGTSGGRQETQYF
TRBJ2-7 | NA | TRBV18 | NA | TGTGCCAGCTCACTCGACAGCTCCTACGAGCAGTACTTC | CASSLDSSYEQYF
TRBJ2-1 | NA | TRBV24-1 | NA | TGTGCCACCAGTGATTCCTGGAGGGACGGCAATGAGCAGTTCTTC | CATSDSWRDGNEQFF
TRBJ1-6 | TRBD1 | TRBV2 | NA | TGTGCCAGCAGGTTGACAGGGGCAAATAATTCACCCCTCCACTTT | CASRLTGANNSPLHF
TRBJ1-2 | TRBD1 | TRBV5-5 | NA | TGTGCCAGCAGCCTACAGGGGGACTATGGCTACACCTTC | CASSLQGDYGYTF
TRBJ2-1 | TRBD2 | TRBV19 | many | TGTGCCAGTAGTATTGCGGGGGACAATGAGCAGTTCTTC | CASSIAGDNEQFF
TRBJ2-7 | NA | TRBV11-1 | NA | TGTGCCAGCAGCTTAGTCGGCGAGCAGTACTTC | CASSLVGEQYF
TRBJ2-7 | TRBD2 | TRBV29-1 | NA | TGCAGCGTTGTTGGTCTAGCGGGGAGGACCTACGAGCAGTACTTC | CSVVGLAGRTYEQYF
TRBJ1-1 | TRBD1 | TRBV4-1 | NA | TGCGCCAGCAGGCCTCACAGGGGGGGGAACACTGAAGCTTTCTTT | CASRPHRGGNTEAFF
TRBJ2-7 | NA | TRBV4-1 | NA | TGCGCCAGCAGCCAAGGGCGGGACTACGAGCAGTACTTC | CASSQGRDYEQYF
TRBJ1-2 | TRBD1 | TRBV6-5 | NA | TGTGCCAGTCAGGGACAGACTCTCTATGGCTACACCTTC | CASQGQTLYGYTF
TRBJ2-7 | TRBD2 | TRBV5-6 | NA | TGTGCCAGCAGCTTTTATGCGGGGGGGACCTACGAGCAGTACTTC | CASSFYAGGTYEQYF
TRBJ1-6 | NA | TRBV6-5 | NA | TGTGCCAGCAGCCTTCGGGGGACCTATAATTCACCCCTCCACTTT | CASSLRGTYNSPLHF
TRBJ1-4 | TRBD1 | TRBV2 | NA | TGTGCTACCGGACGGGACAGAGGAGAAAAACTGTTTTTT | CATGRDRGEKLFF
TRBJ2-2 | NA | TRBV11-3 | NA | TGTGCCAGCAGCTTAGATGGGCCCCCCGGGGAGCTGTTTTTT | CASSLDGPPGELFF